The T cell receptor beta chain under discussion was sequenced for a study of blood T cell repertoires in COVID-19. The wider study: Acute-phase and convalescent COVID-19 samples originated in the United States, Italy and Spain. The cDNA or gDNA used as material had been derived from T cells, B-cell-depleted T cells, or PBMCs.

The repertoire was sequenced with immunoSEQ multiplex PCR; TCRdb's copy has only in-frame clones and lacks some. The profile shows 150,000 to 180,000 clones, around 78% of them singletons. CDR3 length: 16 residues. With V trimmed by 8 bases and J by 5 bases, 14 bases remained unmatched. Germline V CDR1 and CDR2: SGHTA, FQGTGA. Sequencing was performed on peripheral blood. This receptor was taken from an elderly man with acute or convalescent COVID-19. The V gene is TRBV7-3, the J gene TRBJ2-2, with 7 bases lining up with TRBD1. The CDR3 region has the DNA TGTGCCAGCCGTCGAGAGGGGGCCGGGGTAACCGGGGAGCTGTTTTTT. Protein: CASRREGAGVTGELFF.